This TCR beta chain was obtained from a study of PD-1 blockade in classical Hodgkin lymphoma. Each patient relapsed following autologous stem cell transplantation, and prior brentuximab vedotin exposure differed. Patients showed best responses of complete response, partial response or progressive disease. A note on this clone: Its antigen is currently unknown.

Using immunoSEQ multiplex PCR, the repertoire was profiled, and TCRdb retains in-frame clones only, with some absent. The sample has some 150,000 clones, under 85% seen once; the top ten hold 7.5% to 10%. Study-wide points: TCR diversity in CD4+, not CD8+, cells rose significantly by C4D1. Individuals initiating nivolumab under 1 year after ASCT were excluded. Newly diagnosed patients and complete responders had comparable diversity at baseline.

This specimen consisted of peripheral blood mononuclear cells (PBMCs), obtained before the second cycle of nivolumab. This receptor was taken from a human donor with classical Hodgkin lymphoma.

This chain's CDR3 is CASSLAPGKNTEAFF. CDR3 sequence (DNA): TGTGCCAGCAGCTTGGCCCCAGGAAAGAACACTGAAGCTTTCTTT. This rearrangement joins TRBV5-6 to TRBJ1-1; D remains ambiguous. CDR3 size: 15 residues. Trimming cost V 0 bases and J 1 base, with 10 bases left between them. CDR1 and CDR2 from the germline V gene are SGHDT and YYEEEE.